A selection of T cell receptor beta chains follows, all from one sample in a study of T-cell reconstitution after alpha-beta-depleted transplantation in children. TCRdb re-called the PCR reads with MiXCR, one entry per CDR3 protein. The repertoire holds 200,000 to 250,000 distinct CDR3 sequences, approximately 9.7% seen once, with approximately 4.7% in the top ten. The sequencing here drew on PBMCs from the stem cell graft donor, taken from the stem cell graft. The origin of the receptors is a human donor who donated a stem cell graft to a child with SCID. The CDR3 runs from the conserved cysteine through the conserved F or W. The order of the fields is clone size, J gene, D gene, V gene, CDR3 protein, CDR3 DNA. A D gene is named only where the DNA matches it firmly. Clone size is not always given. Where it is, it says once, few, many or a class for expanded clones.

size: many; J: TRBJ2-1; D: -; V: TRBV5-1; CDR3: CASSQQRAEQFF; DNA: TGCGCCAGCAGCCAACAGAGGGCTGAGCAGTTCTTC
size: many; J: TRBJ2-3; D: TRBD2; V: TRBV7-3; CDR3: CASSPTSGGLTDTQYF; DNA: TGTGCCAGCAGCCCGACTAGCGGGGGCCTCACAGATACGCAGTATTTT
size: many; J: TRBJ1-1; D: -; V: TRBV28; CDR3: CASSPPTGRTEAFF; DNA: TGTGCCAGCAGTCCGCCTACAGGGAGAACTGAAGCTTTCTTT
size: many; J: TRBJ2-1; D: TRBD2; V: TRBV5-1; CDR3: CASSKRLAGALVNEQFF; DNA: TGCGCCAGCAGCAAGCGACTAGCGGGGGCCCTTGTGAATGAGCAGTTCTTC
size: many; J: TRBJ2-7; D: -; V: TRBV5-1; CDR3: CASSLNSPSYEQYF; DNA: TGCGCCAGCAGCTTGAACAGCCCCTCCTACGAGCAGTACTTC
size: many; J: TRBJ1-3; D: -; V: TRBV12-3/TRBV12-4; CDR3: CASSSQTPSGNTIYF; DNA: TGTGCCAGCAGTTCACAGACACCCTCTGGAAACACCATATATTTT
size: few; J: TRBJ1-1; D: TRBD1; V: TRBV12-3/TRBV12-4; CDR3: CASSRDRGRMNTEAFF; DNA: TGTGCCAGCAGCCGAGACAGGGGGCGAATGAACACTGAAGCTTTCTTT
size: -; J: TRBJ1-5; D: TRBD1; V: TRBV2; CDR3: CASSPLDRGQPQHF; DNA: TGTGCCAGCAGTCCATTGGACAGGGGCCAGCCCCAGCATTTT
size: -; J: TRBJ2-6; D: -; V: TRBV4-3; CDR3: CASSPGGLSGANVLTF; DNA: TGCGCCAGCAGCCCTGGGGGACTCTCTGGGGCCAACGTCCTGACTTTC
size: many; J: TRBJ2-4; D: TRBD1; V: TRBV7-8; CDR3: CASRPLGKTGERKNIQYF; DNA: TGTGCCAGCCGCCCTTTAGGGAAGACAGGGGAGAGGAAAAACATTCAGTACTTC
size: many; J: TRBJ2-3; D: -; V: TRBV5-1; CDR3: CASSFGHLSSADTQYF; DNA: TGCGCCAGCAGCTTTGGCCACCTCAGCAGCGCAGATACGCAGTATTTT
size: many; J: TRBJ2-7; D: -; V: TRBV4-2; CDR3: CASSQGLSLLTYEQYF; DNA: TGTGCCAGCAGCCAAGGCCTCTCGTTATTGACCTACGAGCAGTACTTC
size: many; J: TRBJ2-7; D: TRBD1; V: TRBV28; CDR3: CASSSRQGYEQYF; DNA: TGTGCCAGCAGTTCCCGACAGGGCTACGAGCAGTACTTC
size: -; J: TRBJ2-2; D: -; V: TRBV5-1; CDR3: CASSFGPAGATGELFF; DNA: TGCGCCAGCAGCTTCGGTCCCGCAGGGGCCACCGGGGAGCTGTTTTTT
size: many; J: TRBJ2-7; D: -; V: TRBV6-5; CDR3: CASSYRGPSYEQYF; DNA: TGTGCCAGCAGTTATCGGGGGCCCTCCTACGAGCAGTACTTC
size: many; J: TRBJ1-1; D: -; V: TRBV20-1; CDR3: CSASRGSGGTEAFF; DNA: TGCAGTGCTAGTAGGGGATCTGGGGGCACTGAAGCTTTCTTT
size: many; J: TRBJ1-2; D: -; V: TRBV4-2; CDR3: CASSPHERGADYGYTF; DNA: TGTGCCAGCAGCCCCCACGAGAGGGGGGCGGACTATGGCTACACCTTC
size: -; J: TRBJ1-2; D: -; V: TRBV18; CDR3: CASSPLRQEPDF; DNA: TGTGCCAGCTCACCACTACGACAGGAGCCGGACTTC
size: many; J: TRBJ2-1; D: TRBD2; V: TRBV7-2; CDR3: CAMQKGLAGAGNEQFF; DNA: TGTGCCATGCAAAAGGGACTAGCGGGGGCGGGGAATGAGCAGTTCTTC
size: -; J: TRBJ2-7; D: -; V: TRBV6-2/TRBV6-3; CDR3: CASSYPGRPSYEQYF; DNA: TGTGCCAGCAGTTACCCTGGACGTCCCTCCTACGAGCAGTACTTC
size: many; J: TRBJ2-1; D: TRBD2; V: TRBV5-1; CDR3: CASSPQGGNNEQFF; DNA: TGCGCCAGCAGCCCGCAGGGAGGGAACAATGAGCAGTTCTTC